Each of the 20 T cell receptor beta chains below was sequenced from the same sample in a study of blood T cell repertoires in COVID-19. TCRdb's copy holds only in-frame clones and misses some; the assay was immunoSEQ multiplex PCR. The sample holds under 200,000 clones, about 85% seen once. The sequencing input was peripheral blood. The receptors were gathered from a woman aged 80 or over with acute or convalescent COVID-19.

The chain is built from TRBV6-6 and TRBJ1-3, with D perhaps matching TRBD1 (6 bases). The ends were cut back, 5 bases at V and 3 bases at J, with 11 bases in the middle. Germline CDR1 reads MNHNY; CDR2 reads SVGAGI (reference sequence). The CDR3 loop spans 14 amino acids. The DNA of the CDR3 is TGTGCCAGCAGTCGACAGGCTTTTGGAAACACCATATATTTT. The encoded protein is CASSRQAFGNTIYF.

The chain carries TRBV19 and TRBJ1-2; D remains ambiguous. Trimming pared 9 bases from V and 3 bases from J, leaving 14 bases between. Germline CDR1 is LNHDA and CDR2 is SQIVND (reference sequence). The CDR3 totals 13 residues. The CDR3 DNA follows: TGTGCCAGCATGTCCTCAGAATACTATGGCTACACCTTC. It specifies CASMSSEYYGYTF.

The V gene is TRBV29-1, the J gene TRBJ1-2; 8 bases agree with TRBD1. In germline, CDR1 is SQVTM, CDR2 ANQGSEA. Trimming cost V 6 bases and J 8 bases; bases outside gene matches: 5. The CDR3 is 11 amino acids. The DNA for the CDR3 is TGCAGCGTGGACAGGGTAGGAGGCTACACCTTC. Its translation: CSVDRVGGYTF.

The V call is TRBV7-2, the J call TRBJ1-3, with TRBD1 as a possible D gene (6 bases). The CDR3 has 15 amino acids. Germline lookup yields CDR1 SGHTA and CDR2 FQGNSA. V was trimmed by 4 bases and J by 4 bases, leaving 14 bases between them. CDR3 nucleotides: TGTGCCAGCAGCTCTAGGACAGATGCGGGAAACACCATATATTTT. Its protein is CASSSRTDAGNTIYF.

The chain has TRBV14 and TRBJ1-1, with D uncertain. Per the germline V gene, CDR1 is SGHDN and CDR2 is FVKESK. The CDR3 covers 15 residues. The ends were cut back, 4 bases at V and 1 base at J, with 13 bases in the middle. CDR3 in amino acids: CASSRAPVENTEAFF. The CDR3 DNA is TGTGCCAGCAGCCGCGCCCCGGTAGAGAACACTGAAGCTTTCTTT.

The rearrangement uses TRBV12-3 or TRBV12-4 and TRBJ1-5; 9 bases are shared with TRBD1. V shed 6 bases, J shed 6 bases, and the junction held 3 bases outside the gene matches. The CDR3 runs 13 residues. CDR3 sequence: CASSRQGGQPQHF. CDR3 DNA: TGTGCCAGCAGCCGACAGGGGGGTCAGCCCCAGCATTTT.

CDR3 loop: CASSLWAGGSYEQYF. For the CDR3, the DNA is TGTGCCAGCAGCTTATGGGCGGGAGGCTCCTACGAGCAGTACTTC. The chain employs TRBV13 and TRBJ2-7, with 8 bases matching TRBD2. The CDR3 consists of 15 residues. Germline V lookup: CDR1 PRHDT, CDR2 FYEKMQ (reference sequence). Germline trimming cut 2 bases from V and 0 bases from J; bases unmatched to any gene: 3.

The rearrangement uses TRBV7-6 and TRBJ2-7; TRBD2 matches 7 bases. The germline V gene encodes CDR1 SGHVS and CDR2 FNYEAQ. Trimming removed 8 bases from V and 2 bases from J; junction bases left unmatched: 12. The CDR3 consists of 15 residues. The CDR3, as DNA: TGTGCCAGCGGGGGGGGAAGATCGAGCACCTACGAGCAGTACTTC. Its translation is CASGGGRSSTYEQYF.

The J gene is TRBJ2-1, the V gene TRBV5-1; D gene unclear. Germline assignment: CDR1 SGHRS and CDR2 YFSETQ. The CDR3 is 14 residues long. The ends were cut back, 5 bases at V and 3 bases at J, with 12 bases in the middle. DNA for the CDR3: TGCGCCAGCAGATCCGCAGACATCTACAATGAGCAGTTCTTC. Amino acid sequence: CASRSADIYNEQFF.

J is TRBJ2-7 and V is TRBV18; tentatively, D is TRBD2 (5 bases). Germline V gene lookup returns CDR1 KGHSH and CDR2 LQKENI. The CDR3 length is 13 residues. V was pared by 3 bases and J by 7 bases, with 13 bases between. For the CDR3, the DNA is TGTGCCAGCTCACCTCTGGTGGGAGATGAGCAGTACTTC. Protein product: CASSPLVGDEQYF. The complete variable domain, with remaining parts taken from reference TRBV18 and TRBJ2-7, reads NAGVMQNPRHLVRRRGQEARLRCSPMKGHSHVYWYRQLPEEGLKFMVYLQKENIIDESGMPKERFSAEFPKEGPSILRIQQVVRGDSAAYFCASSPLVGDEQYFGPGTRLTVT.

The rearrangement uses TRBV19 and TRBJ2-1, with TRBD2 matching 9 bases. Per the germline V gene, CDR1 is LNHDA and CDR2 is SQIVND (reference sequence). This CDR3 is built from 16 residues. J gave up 7 bases and V 5 bases, and 12 bases lay outside the gene matches. CDR3 in amino acids: CASSSSLAGWVNEQFF. The DNA for the CDR3 is TGTGCCAGTAGTTCCTCTCTAGCGGGATGGGTTAATGAGCAGTTCTTC.

This chain joins TRBV19 and TRBJ2-2; D possibly corresponds to TRBD1 (6 bases). Per germline, CDR1 LNHDA and CDR2 SQIVND (reference sequence). This CDR3 has 21 amino acids. V was shortened by 0 bases and J by 3 bases, with 26 bases between the two germline ends. In nucleotides, the CDR3 is TGTGCCAGTAGTATAGATCATGTTGGGCTGGTGTGGGGGCTGGACACCGGGGAGCTGTTTTTT. Residues: CASSIDHVGLVWGLDTGELFF. Variable domain in full (rest from reference TRBV19 and TRBJ2-2): DGGITQSPKYLFRKEGQNVTLSCEQNLNHDAMYWYRQDPGQGLRLIYYSQIVNDFQKGDIAEGYSVSREKKESFPLTVTSAQKNPTAFYLCASSIDHVGLVWGLDTGELFFGEGSRLTVL.

The CDR3 DNA is TGTGCCAGCAGCTTACTTACACAATCCTACGAGCAGTACTTC. It specifies CASSLLTQSYEQYF. The rearrangement uses TRBV7-9 and TRBJ2-7; D call uncertain. Trimming took off 2 bases at V and 1 base at J, with 9 bases between the two ends. From germline, CDR1 is SEHNR and CDR2 FQNEAQ (reference sequence). The CDR3 is 14 residues long. Based on the CDR3 plus reference TRBV7-9 and TRBJ2-7, the full variable domain is DTGVSQNPRHKITKRGQNVTFRCDPISEHNRLYWYRQTLGQGPEFLTYFQNEAQLEKSRLLSDRFSAERPKGSFSTLEIQRTEQGDSAMYLCASSLLTQSYEQYFGPGTRLTVT.

This chain links TRBV27 with TRBJ2-4; tentative D call: TRBD2 (5 bases). The V end lost 8 bases, the J end lost 3 bases, and 20 bases lay between the germline ends. The germline CDR1 and CDR2 sequences are MNHEY and SMNVEV (reference sequence). The CDR3 sequence is 16 residues long. CDR3 sequence reads: CASQGFGEGVKNIQYF. The CDR3 DNA reads as TGTGCCAGCCAAGGCTTCGGAGAGGGCGTCAAAAACATTCAGTACTTC.

This clone has a single count. The genes are TRBV10-3 and TRBJ2-1; no clear D gene. Germline V gene data show CDR1 as ENHRY and CDR2 as SYGVKD. The CDR3 totals 14 residues. Trimming cost V 0 bases and J 3 bases, with 6 bases left between them. CDR3 region: CAISESASYNEQFF. The CDR3 region has the DNA TGTGCCATCAGTGAGTCGGCAAGCTACAATGAGCAGTTCTTC.

This chain links TRBV6-2 or TRBV6-3 with TRBJ2-4; perhaps TRBD2 as D (5 bases). The CDR3 covers 15 residues. Between the trimmed V and J ends, which lost 0 bases and 2 bases, there was a span of 8 bases. Germline-derived CDR1 and CDR2 are MNHEY and SVGEGT. CDR3 DNA: TGTGCCAGCAGTTACTCGGCCGGGACCAAAAACATTCAGTACTTC. Its protein product is CASSYSAGTKNIQYF.

This chain connects TRBV28 to TRBJ1-2, with D perhaps matching TRBD1 (5 bases). From germline, CDR1 is MDHEN and CDR2 SYDVKM. This CDR3 contains 13 residues. The V and J ends lost 7 bases and 8 bases respectively, with 17 bases between them. CDR3 region: CASTIGGTGGYTF. In DNA form, the CDR3 reads TGTGCCAGCACCATTGGGGGGACCGGCGGCTACACCTTC.

The chain couples TRBV2 to TRBJ2-3, with D unclear. Germline V gene data show CDR1 as SNHLY and CDR2 as FYNNEI. V was pared by 9 bases and J by 5 bases, with 12 bases between. CDR3 size: 12 residues. CDR3 DNA: TGTGCCAGTGAAACAAATGAAGATACGCAGTATTTT. This gives the protein CASETNEDTQYF.

The rearrangement uses TRBV15 and TRBJ2-7, with D perhaps TRBD2 (5 bases). V dropped 0 bases and J dropped 4 bases, with 13 bases sitting between them. This CDR3 comprises 15 residues. Germline CDR1 LNHNV, CDR2 YYDKDF (reference sequence). The chain's CDR3 is CATSREVSGRYEQYF. CDR3 DNA sequence: TGTGCCACCAGCAGAGAAGTGAGCGGCCGGTACGAGCAGTACTTC. The full variable domain, with the rest looked up from reference TRBV15 and TRBJ2-7, is DAMVIQNPRYQVTQFGKPVTLSCSQTLNHNVMYWYQQKSSQAPKLLFHYYDKDFNNEADTPDNFQSRRPNTSFCFLDIRSPGLGDTAMYLCATSREVSGRYEQYFGPGTRLTVT.

The gene calls are TRBV6-6 and TRBJ2-7; 10 bases agree with TRBD2. Germline CDR1 reads MNHNY; CDR2 reads SVGAGI (reference sequence). The V segment lost 4 bases and the J segment 0 bases; nucleotides outside the gene matches: 6. This CDR3 region has 16 residues. The DNA of the CDR3 is TGTGCCAGCAGTTCGATACTAGCGGGAAGCTCCTACGAGCAGTACTTC. It translates to CASSSILAGSSYEQYF.